The T cell receptor beta chain described here comes from a study of shared clonotypes between healthy human individuals. Study as a whole: Every donor yielded three CD4 naive, three CD4 memory, two CD8 naive and one CD8 memory plate.

This CDR3 has 16 amino acids. Per germline, CDR1 SGHNT and CDR2 YYREEE (reference sequence). Trimming removed 2 bases at V and 2 bases at J, with 14 bases between. The repertoire was sequenced with immunoSEQ multiplex PCR; TCRdb's copy has only in-frame clones and lacks some. The sample contains 2.3 million or so clones, 80% to 95% of which appear only once. General study findings and limits: Sharing of clonotypes among donors was expected to vary with sequencing depth.

This clone has just a few counts. Its antigen is still unknown. Material for sequencing was naive CD4+ T cells from PBMCs. Subset noted: CD45RA+ positively selected. The TCR was taken from a man between 18 and 35 years old in good health. Some clones in this sample may be carry-over from other donors' samples. This chain links TRBV5-4 with TRBJ1-5, with D possibly being TRBD1 (6 bases). The CDR3 here is CASSLGGGGGNQPQHF. The CDR3 nucleotides are TGTGCCAGCAGCTTAGGAGGGGGAGGTGGCAATCAGCCCCAGCATTTT.